This TCR beta chain emerged from a study of T-cell memory formation after mild COVID-19. Broader study findings: Clones that contracted from day 15 to 85 had balanced CD4/CD8; later expanders were CD4+ biased.

TCRdb processed the 5' RACE reads anew with MiXCR; each CDR3 protein has one entry. This sample carries 200,000 to 250,000 distinct CDR3 sequences, 7.5% to 10% of them seen once, and the ten largest clones take 3.5%. This clonotype came up many times. Its antigen is currently unknown. The CDR3 has 10 amino acids. The chain has TRBV21-1 and TRBJ2-7. TRBV21-1 is marked as a pseudogene. Source material: PBMCs or a T cell subset sorted from them (not recorded which). The sequence was obtained from a man between 18 and 35 years old who had mild COVID-19 (a few samples of this study predate the infection). Cell type and time point are not known. CDR3 in amino acids: CATLWYEQYF. The CDR3 region has the DNA TGTGCCACCCTTTGGTACGAGCAGTACTTC.